This T cell receptor (beta chain) was identified in a study of T-cell reconstitution after alpha-beta-depleted transplantation in children. Construction of the TCRbeta library involved unique molecular identifiers. TCRdb re-analysed the PCR reads in MiXCR, keeping a single row per CDR3 protein. The repertoire has 450,000 to 600,000 distinct CDR3 sequences, approximately 20% of them found once; the top ten carry less than 4%. V lost 0 bases and J 4 bases, leaving 13 bases between the germline ends. CDR3 size: 16 residues. Germline CDR1 and CDR2: SGHKS and YYEKEE (reference sequence). Sequencing used PBMCs from the stem cell graft donor, obtained from the stem cell graft. The chain links TRBV5-5 to TRBJ1-4; D gene unclear. The receptor was isolated from a human donor who donated a stem cell graft to a child with acute lymphoblastic leukemia. The CDR3: CASSLVLGSLNEKLFF. The DNA of the CDR3 is TGTGCCAGCAGCTTGGTTCTTGGCAGCCTTAATGAAAAACTGTTTTTT.